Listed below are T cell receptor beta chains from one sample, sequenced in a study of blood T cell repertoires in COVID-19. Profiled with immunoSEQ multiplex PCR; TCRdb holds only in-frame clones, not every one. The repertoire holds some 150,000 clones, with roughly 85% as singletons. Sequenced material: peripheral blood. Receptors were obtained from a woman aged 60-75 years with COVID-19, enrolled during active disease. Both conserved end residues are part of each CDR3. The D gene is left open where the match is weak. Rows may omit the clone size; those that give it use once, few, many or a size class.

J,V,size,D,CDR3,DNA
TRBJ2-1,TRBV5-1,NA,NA,CASSTQPNSNEQFF,TGCGCCAGCAGCACCCAACCGAACTCCAATGAGCAGTTCTTC
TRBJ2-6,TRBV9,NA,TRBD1,CASSVRPGQAFSGANVLTF,TGTGCCAGCAGCGTAAGGCCGGGACAGGCCTTCTCTGGGGCCAACGTCCTGACTTTC
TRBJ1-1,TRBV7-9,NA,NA,CASSFSGNTEAFF,TGTGCCAGCAGCTTTTCAGGGAACACTGAAGCTTTCTTT
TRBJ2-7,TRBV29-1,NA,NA,CSVEVRFPSYEQYF,TGCAGCGTTGAAGTACGGTTCCCCTCCTACGAGCAGTACTTC
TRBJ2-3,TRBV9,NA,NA,CASSVGVTRGYTDTQYF,TGTGCCAGCAGCGTAGGAGTAACCCGCGGCTACACAGATACGCAGTATTTT
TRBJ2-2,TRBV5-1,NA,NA,CASSLGGNTGELFF,TGCGCCAGCAGCTTGGGAGGGAACACCGGGGAGCTGTTTTTT
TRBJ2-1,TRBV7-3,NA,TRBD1,CASSLTGGQGGDEQFF,TGTGCCAGCAGCTTAACGGGTGGACAGGGTGGCGATGAGCAGTTCTTC
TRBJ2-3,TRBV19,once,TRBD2,CASSRSGGTDTQYF,TGTGCCAGTAGTCGTAGCGGGGGCACAGATACGCAGTATTTT
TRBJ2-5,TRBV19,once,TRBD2,CASSLLAGAQETQYF,TGTGCCAGTAGTCTCCTAGCGGGGGCCCAAGAGACCCAGTACTTC
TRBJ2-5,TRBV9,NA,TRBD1,CASSGSRGHETQYF,TGTGCCAGCAGTGGAAGCAGGGGGCACGAGACCCAGTACTTC
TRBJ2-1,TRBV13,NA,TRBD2,CASSPLAGGNNEQFF,TGTGCCAGCAGCCCACTAGCGGGGGGGAACAATGAGCAGTTCTTC
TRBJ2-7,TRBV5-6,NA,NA,CASSLAGGWGTLYEQYF,TGTGCCAGCAGCTTGGCCGGGGGATGGGGAACGCTCTACGAGCAGTACTTC
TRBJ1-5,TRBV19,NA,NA,CASSSSGAPGNQPQHF,TGTGCCAGTAGTTCGTCAGGGGCCCCTGGCAATCAGCCCCAGCATTTT
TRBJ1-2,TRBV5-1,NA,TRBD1,CASSLLQGEDGYTF,TGCGCCAGCAGCTTGTTACAGGGGGAGGATGGCTACACCTTC
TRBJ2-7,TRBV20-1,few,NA,CSAYTDYEQYF,TGCAGTGCTTACACAGACTACGAGCAGTACTTC
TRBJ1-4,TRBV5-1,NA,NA,CASSLSGNDEKLFF,TGCGCCAGCAGCTTAAGCGGTAACGATGAAAAACTGTTTTTT
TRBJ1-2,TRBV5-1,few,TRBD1,CASSSGQGARGYTF,TGCGCCAGCAGTTCCGGACAGGGGGCGCGTGGCTACACCTTC
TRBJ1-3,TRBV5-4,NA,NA,CASSSRGPGSTSGNTIYF,TGTGCCAGCAGCTCGCGCGGGCCGGGGTCCACCTCTGGAAACACCATATATTTT
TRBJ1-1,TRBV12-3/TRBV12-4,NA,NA,CASSLGDMPRAFF,TGTGCCAGCAGTTTGGGAGATATGCCCAGGGCTTTCTTT
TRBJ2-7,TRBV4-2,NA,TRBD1,CASSQEGTGGRRGYEQYF,TGTGCCAGCAGCCAAGAGGGGACAGGGGGCCGCAGGGGTTACGAGCAGTACTTC
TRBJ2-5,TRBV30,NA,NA,CAWSASGGIEETQYF,TGTGCCTGGAGTGCATCGGGGGGCATAGAAGAGACCCAGTACTTC
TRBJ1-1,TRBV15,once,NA,CATSSWTLTEAFF,TGTGCCACCAGCAGCTGGACTCTCACTGAAGCTTTCTTT
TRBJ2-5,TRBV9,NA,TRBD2,CASSGPGGETQYF,TGTGCCAGCAGCGGGCCGGGGGGGGAGACCCAGTACTTC
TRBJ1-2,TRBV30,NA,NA,CAWMRIDPYYGYTF,TGTGCCTGGATGAGAATAGATCCTTACTATGGCTACACCTTC
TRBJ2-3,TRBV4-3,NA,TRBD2,CASSLEVNSGGVTDTQYF,TGCGCCAGCAGCCTAGAGGTCAATAGCGGGGGAGTAACAGATACGCAGTATTTT
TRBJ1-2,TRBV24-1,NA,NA,CATSGGGYGYTF,TGTGCCACCAGTGGGGGAGGCTATGGCTACACCTTC
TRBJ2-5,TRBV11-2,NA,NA,CASSNIPRLGLLQETQYF,TGTGCCAGCAGCAACATCCCTCGACTGGGGCTTTTGCAAGAGACCCAGTACTTC
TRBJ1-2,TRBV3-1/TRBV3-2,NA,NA,CASSQGRTASNYGYTF,TGTGCCAGCAGCCAAGGGAGGACAGCCTCTAACTATGGCTACACCTTC
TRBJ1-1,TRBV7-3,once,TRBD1,CASSSGGGTEAFF,TGTGCCAGCAGCTCAGGGGGAGGCACTGAAGCTTTCTTT
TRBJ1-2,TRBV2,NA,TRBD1,CASRPRTGTGGYTF,TGTGCCAGCAGACCACGGACAGGGACGGGCGGCTACACCTTC
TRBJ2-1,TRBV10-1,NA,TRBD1,CASSPGQGYYYEQFF,TGCGCCAGCAGTCCGGGACAGGGGTACTATTATGAGCAGTTCTTC
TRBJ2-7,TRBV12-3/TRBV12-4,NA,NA,CASSLVREQYF,TGTGCCAGCAGTTTAGTGCGCGAGCAGTACTTC
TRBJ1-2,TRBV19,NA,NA,CASSISGNYGYTF,TGTGCCAGTAGTATTAGCGGTAACTATGGCTACACCTTC
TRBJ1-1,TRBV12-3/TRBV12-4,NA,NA,CASSSGNTEAFF,TGTGCCAGCAGCTCAGGGAACACTGAAGCTTTCTTT
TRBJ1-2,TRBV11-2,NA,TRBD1,CASSLERTGDGYTF,TGTGCCAGCAGCTTAGAAAGGACAGGGGATGGCTACACCTTC
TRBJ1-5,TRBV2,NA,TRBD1,CASGGTGYSNQPQHF,TGTGCCAGCGGCGGGACAGGTTATAGCAATCAGCCCCAGCATTTT
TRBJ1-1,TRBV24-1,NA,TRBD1,CATSDQGQIEAFF,TGTGCCACCAGTGACCAGGGACAGATTGAAGCTTTCTTT
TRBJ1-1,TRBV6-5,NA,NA,CASSRGSNEAFF,TGTGCCAGCAGCCGAGGGAGTAATGAAGCTTTCTTT
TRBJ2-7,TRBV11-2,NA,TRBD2,CASSLTSGGDYEQYF,TGTGCCAGCAGCCTCACCTCCGGGGGGGACTACGAGCAGTACTTC
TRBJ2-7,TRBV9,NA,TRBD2,CASSRRTSNSYEQYF,TGTGCCAGCAGCCGTAGGACTAGCAACTCCTACGAGCAGTACTTC
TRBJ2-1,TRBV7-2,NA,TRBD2,CASSLTSGGVYNEQFF,TGTGCCAGCAGCTTAACTAGCGGGGGAGTGTATAATGAGCAGTTCTTC
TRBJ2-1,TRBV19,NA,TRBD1,CASSIGQGVGEQFF,TGTGCCAGTAGTATCGGGCAGGGGGTTGGTGAGCAGTTCTTC